This TCR beta chain derives from a study of T cell responses to AZD1222 COVID-19 vaccine. The study pooled second doses at about 4 or about 12 weeks. Of note for this clone: Its antigen is unknown.

Sequencing was performed with immunoSEQ multiplex PCR; in TCRdb, only in-frame clones are kept and a portion is missing. The top ten clones hold 4.5% to 6% of a sample with 120,000 or so clones, about 93% of them seen once. Per the germline V gene, CDR1 is LNHDA and CDR2 is SQIVND (reference sequence). CDR3 length: 19 residues. J was trimmed by 1 base and V by 4 bases; bases with no gene match: 11. Study findings and constraints: AZD1222 recipients seropositive at baseline numbered only five to seven. Donors were chiefly white British, with a greater number of females, and clonal diversity was perhaps underestimated. Sampled repertoires all dated from after the peak T cell response.

The receptor was derived from an adult who received the AZD1222 COVID-19 vaccine. The source was peripheral blood, collected 28 days after the second AZD1222 dose. The chain is built from TRBV19 and TRBJ2-1; 12 bases are shared with TRBD1. The CDR3 loop is CASSRQGQGAPSSYNEQFF. The CDR3 region has the DNA TGTGCCAGTAGTAGACAGGGACAGGGGGCCCCTAGTTCCTACAATGAGCAGTTCTTC.